These 5 T cell receptor beta chains came from one sample sequenced in a study of T cell responses to AZD1222 COVID-19 vaccine. Repertoires were generated with immunoSEQ multiplex PCR, while TCRdb's copy carries only in-frame clones and drops some. The data show about 140,000 clones, just over 90% seen once. Material: peripheral blood, obtained 28 days after the second AZD1222 dose. Receptors were obtained from an adult who received the AZD1222 COVID-19 vaccine.

The CDR3 bases are TGTGCCACCAGCAGAGATAGCGCCGTTTATCAGCCCCAGCATTTT. Translated, it gives CATSRDSAVYQPQHF. J is TRBJ1-5 and V is TRBV15, with no clear D. This CDR3 region has 15 residues. The V gene lost 0 bases and the J gene lost 5 bases, with 11 bases spanning the gap. CDR1 and CDR2 from the germline V gene are LNHNV and YYDKDF (reference sequence).

The chain links TRBV5-1 to TRBJ1-2; D call uncertain. Looked up from germline, CDR1 is SGHRS and CDR2 is YFSETQ. This CDR3 has 14 amino acids. Deletions cut 7 bases from V and 1 base from J, with 14 bases between. Here the CDR3 DNA reads TGCGCCAGCCAGGACCCAAATCATAACTATGGCTACACCTTC. Its protein product is CASQDPNHNYGYTF.

This rearrangement joins TRBV7-9 to TRBJ2-7; no firm D call. Trimming removed 4 bases at V and 6 bases at J, with 13 bases between. This CDR3 is built from 13 residues. Germline loops: CDR1 SEHNR, CDR2 FQNEAQ (reference sequence). The CDR3 reads CASSSPLRFEQYF. CDR3 DNA sequence: TGTGCCAGCAGCTCCCCCTTGAGGTTCGAGCAGTACTTC.

The rearrangement links TRBV7-6 to TRBJ1-4; TRBD1 matches 7 bases. This CDR3 region has 16 residues. Germline lookup yields CDR1 SGHVS and CDR2 FNYEAQ. Trimming cost V 1 base and J 4 bases; bases outside gene matches: 6. The CDR3 here is CASSLVSGQFNEKLFF. The CDR3 nucleotides are TGTGCCAGCAGCTTAGTCTCGGGACAGTTTAATGAAAAACTGTTTTTT.

This chain joins TRBV6-1 and TRBJ1-6; 8 nucleotides match TRBD1. The CDR3 spans 15 residues. Per germline, CDR1 MNHNS and CDR2 SASEGT. V shed 2 bases and J 10 bases; nucleotides not matched to a gene: 7. The CDR3 region has the DNA TGTGCCAGCAGTGAAAGGACAGGGAAAGAGTCACCCCTCCACTTT. It yields the protein CASSERTGKESPLHF.